This record covers a single T cell receptor (beta chain). Antigen unknown. The CDR3 is made up of 16 amino acids. CDR1 is MNHNY and CDR2 is SVGAGI in the germline V gene (reference sequence). Trimming pared 2 bases from V and 0 bases from J, leaving 10 bases between. This entry comes from a study of cytomegalovirus exposure and HLA in healthy donors. Study context: As an earlier analysis found, about 190 million T cells yielded around 110 million unique TCR beta sequences. General study points: Being indistinguishable, some V segments were excluded, TRBV6-2 and TRBV6-3 among them. Follow-up analysis later connected one missense variant in DCLRE1C with trimming of TCR beta V- and J-genes.

PCR used 60 Vbeta primers and 13 Jbeta primers. Clones were sequenced by immunoSEQ multiplex PCR, and TCRdb holds only the in-frame ones, with some missing. The sample lists 130,000 or so clones; around 72% were seen once. The clonotype originates from a woman under 30 in good health and CMV-seronegative. The specimen sequenced was PBMCs. The J gene is TRBJ2-2, the V gene TRBV6-6, with TRBD2 as a possible D gene (6 bases). The CDR3 coding sequence is TGTGCCAGCAGTTACAGAGCGGGCGCGAACACCGGGGAGCTGTTTTTT. It is translated as CASSYRAGANTGELFF.